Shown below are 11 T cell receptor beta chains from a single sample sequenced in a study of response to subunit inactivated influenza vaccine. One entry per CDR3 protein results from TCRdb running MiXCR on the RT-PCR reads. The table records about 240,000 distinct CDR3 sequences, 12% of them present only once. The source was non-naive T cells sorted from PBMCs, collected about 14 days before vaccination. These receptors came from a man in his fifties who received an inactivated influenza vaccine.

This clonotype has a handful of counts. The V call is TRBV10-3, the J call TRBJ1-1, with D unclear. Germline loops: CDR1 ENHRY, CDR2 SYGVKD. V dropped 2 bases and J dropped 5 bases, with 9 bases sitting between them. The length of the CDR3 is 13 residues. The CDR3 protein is CAISEAFRTEAFF. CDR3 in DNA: TGTGCCATCAGTGAGGCGTTTAGGACTGAAGCTTTCTTT.

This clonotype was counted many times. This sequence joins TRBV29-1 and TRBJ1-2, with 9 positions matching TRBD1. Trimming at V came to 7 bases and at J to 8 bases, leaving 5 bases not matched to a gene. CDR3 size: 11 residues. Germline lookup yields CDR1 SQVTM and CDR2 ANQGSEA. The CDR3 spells CSATGGRGYTF. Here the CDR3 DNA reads TGCAGCGCAACAGGGGGCCGGGGCTACACCTTC. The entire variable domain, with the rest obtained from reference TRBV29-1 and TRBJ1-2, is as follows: SAVISQKPSRDICQRGTSLTIQCQVDSQVTMMFWYRQQPGQSLTLIATANQGSEATYESGFVIDKFPISRPNLTFSTLTVSNMSPEDSSIYLCSATGGRGYTFGSGTRLTVV.

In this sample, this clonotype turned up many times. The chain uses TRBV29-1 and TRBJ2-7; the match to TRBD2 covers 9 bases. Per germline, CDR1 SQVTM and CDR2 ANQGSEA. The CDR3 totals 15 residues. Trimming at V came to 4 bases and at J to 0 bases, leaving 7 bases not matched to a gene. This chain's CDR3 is CSVGFLAGTSYEQYF. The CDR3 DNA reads TGCAGCGTTGGATTCCTAGCGGGAACCTCCTACGAGCAGTACTTC.

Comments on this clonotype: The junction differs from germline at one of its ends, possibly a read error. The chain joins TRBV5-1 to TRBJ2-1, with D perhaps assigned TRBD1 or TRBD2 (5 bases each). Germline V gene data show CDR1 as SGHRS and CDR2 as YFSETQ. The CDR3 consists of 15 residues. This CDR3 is CAGSSGTTRNNEQFF. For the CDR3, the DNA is TGCGCCGGCAGCTCTGGGACGACGAGGAATAATGAGCAGTTCTTC.

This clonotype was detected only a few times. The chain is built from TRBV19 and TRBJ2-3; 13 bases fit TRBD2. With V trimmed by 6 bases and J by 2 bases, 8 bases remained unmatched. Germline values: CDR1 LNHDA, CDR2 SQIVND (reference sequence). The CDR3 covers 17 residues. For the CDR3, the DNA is TGTGCCAGTAGGACTAGCGGGGGGTTTTTTTCCACAGATACGCAGTATTTT. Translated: CASRTSGGFFSTDTQYF. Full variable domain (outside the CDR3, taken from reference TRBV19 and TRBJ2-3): DGGITQSPKYLFRKEGQNVTLSCEQNLNHDAMYWYRQDPGQGLRLIYYSQIVNDFQKGDIAEGYSVSREKKESFPLTVTSAQKNPTAFYLCASRTSGGFFSTDTQYFGPGTRLTVL.

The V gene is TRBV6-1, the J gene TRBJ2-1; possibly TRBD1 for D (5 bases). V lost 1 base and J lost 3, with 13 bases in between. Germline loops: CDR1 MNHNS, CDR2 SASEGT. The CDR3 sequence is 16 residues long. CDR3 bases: TGTGCCAGCAGTGAAGTTTCAGGGAACCACTACAATGAGCAGTTCTTC. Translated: CASSEVSGNHYNEQFF.

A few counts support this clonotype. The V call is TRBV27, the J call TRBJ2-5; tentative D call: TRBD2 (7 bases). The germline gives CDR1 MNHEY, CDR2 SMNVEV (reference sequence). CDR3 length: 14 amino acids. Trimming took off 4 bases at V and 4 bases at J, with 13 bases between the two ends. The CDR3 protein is CASSSIRGAETQYF. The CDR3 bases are TGTGCCAGCAGTTCTATTCGGGGGGCAGAGACCCAGTACTTC.

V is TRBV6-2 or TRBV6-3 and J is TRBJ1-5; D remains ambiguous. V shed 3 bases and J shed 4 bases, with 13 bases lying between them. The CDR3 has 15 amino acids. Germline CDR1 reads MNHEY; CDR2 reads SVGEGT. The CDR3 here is CASSYLRGLNQPQHF. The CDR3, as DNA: TGTGCCAGCAGTTATCTCCGTGGTCTTAATCAGCCCCAGCATTTT.

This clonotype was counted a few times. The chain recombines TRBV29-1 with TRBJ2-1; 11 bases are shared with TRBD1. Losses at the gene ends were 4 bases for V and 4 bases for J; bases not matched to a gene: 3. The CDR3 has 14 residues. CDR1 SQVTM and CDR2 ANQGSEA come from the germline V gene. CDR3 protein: CSVGGTGGYNEQFF. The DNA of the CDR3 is TGCAGCGTTGGGGGGACAGGGGGGTACAATGAGCAGTTCTTC.

In DNA form, the CDR3 reads TGTGCCAGCAGCACCGGGACAGCCCGCAGAGATACGCAGTATTTT. Its translation is CASSTGTARRDTQYF. This chain uses TRBV11-2 with TRBJ2-3; TRBD1 agrees at 7 bases. This CDR3 region has 15 residues. CDR1 is SGHAT, CDR2 FQNNGV, per germline. Trimming removed 5 bases from V and 5 bases from J; junction bases left unmatched: 10.

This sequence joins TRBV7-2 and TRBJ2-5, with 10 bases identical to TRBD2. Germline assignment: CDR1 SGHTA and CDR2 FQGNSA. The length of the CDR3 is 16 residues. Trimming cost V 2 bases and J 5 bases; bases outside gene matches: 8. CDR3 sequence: CASSLQAGGLLETQYF. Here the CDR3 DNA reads TGTGCCAGCAGCTTACAAGCGGGGGGGTTGCTTGAGACCCAGTACTTC.